Shown below are 6 T cell receptor beta chains from a single sample sequenced in a study of graft-versus-host responses after intestinal transplantation. Here immunoSEQ multiplex PCR was the method, and the copy in TCRdb shows in-frame clones only, minus some. The sample carries 90,000 to 150,000 clones, roughly 91% recorded once. Their antigens remain unidentified. Sequencing was performed on unstimulated CD4+ T cells sorted from spleen or lymph node cells, taken before intestinal transplant. Receptors originate from a human donor who received an intestinal transplant.

The chain uses TRBV11-2 and TRBJ2-5; D call uncertain. Trimming stripped 5 bases from V and 2 bases from J, with 9 bases between. The CDR3 totals 13 residues. Germline V gene data show CDR1 as SGHAT and CDR2 as FQNNGV. Written as DNA, the CDR3 is TGTGCCAGCAGCCCTCGACCGCAAGAGACCCAGTACTTC. Amino acids: CASSPRPQETQYF.

The chain is built from TRBV7-3 and TRBJ1-1; unclear D gene. CDR1 SGHTA and CDR2 FQGTGA come from the germline V gene. CDR3 size: 16 residues. The ends were cut back, 0 bases at V and 2 bases at J, with 13 bases in the middle. The CDR3 here is CASSLTGRPSNTEAFF. CDR3 sequence (DNA): TGTGCCAGCAGCTTAACCGGGCGGCCTTCTAACACTGAAGCTTTCTTT.

Worth noting for this clone: This specimen includes other DNA sequences encoding the same CDR3. The chain carries TRBV18 and TRBJ1-1; 8 bases map to TRBD1. The CDR3 contains 14 residues. CDR1 is KGHSH, CDR2 LQKENI, per germline. Trimming cost V 3 bases and J 1 base; bases outside gene matches: 1. CDR3 in DNA: TGTGCCAGCTCACCCGGACAGGGGAACACTGAAGCTTTCTTT. Translation: CASSPGQGNTEAFF.

The rearrangement joins TRBV5-1 to TRBJ1-2; D gene unclear. Germline CDR1 is SGHRS and CDR2 is YFSETQ. The CDR3 runs to 14 residues. With 0 bases removed from V and 8 bases from J, the gap between germline ends came to 14 bases. CDR3 residues: CASSLEGFLMGYTF. CDR3 nucleotide sequence: TGCGCCAGCAGCTTGGAGGGCTTCCTTATGGGCTACACCTTC. Combining the CDR3 with reference TRBV5-1 and TRBJ1-2 gives the whole variable domain KAGVTQTPRYLIKTRGQQVTLSCSPISGHRSVSWYQQTPGQGLQFLFEYFSETQRNKGNFPGRFSGRQFSNSRSEMNVSTLELGDSALYLCASSLEGFLMGYTFGSGTRLTVV.

The CDR3 DNA follows: TGTGCCAGTAGGGCAGGGGGAGACAATCAGCCCCAGCATTTT. Translation: CASRAGGDNQPQHF. The V call is TRBV19, the J call TRBJ1-5; 7 bases align to TRBD1. CDR3 size: 14 residues. The V segment lost 6 bases and the J segment 3 bases; nucleotides outside the gene matches: 5. Per germline, CDR1 LNHDA and CDR2 SQIVND (reference sequence).

This rearrangement joins TRBV4-2 to TRBJ2-5, with a weak D call TRBD2 (5 bases). Trimming removed 1 base at V and 1 base at J, with 7 bases between. The germline V gene has CDR1 LGHNA and CDR2 YNFKEQ. CDR3 length: 14 amino acids. The CDR3 spells CASSQVDFQETQYF. In nucleotides, the CDR3 is TGTGCCAGCAGCCAAGTGGACTTCCAAGAGACCCAGTACTTC.